These T cell receptor beta chains were read from a single sample in a study of T cell repertoires in cytomegalovirus infection. These receptors' targets are unknown. TCRdb re-analysed the reads in MiXCR, keeping a single row per CDR3 protein. The table includes about 900,000 distinct CDR3 sequences, roughly 30% detected once. The input for sequencing was cultured CD8+ T cells from PBMCs, taken from culture after CMV antigen stimulation. Receptors were obtained from a human donor in good health (CMV status not recorded). Some clones in this sample may be carry-over from other donors' samples. Each CDR3 is given with its conserved first and last residue. D genes are given only for firm matches. Clone size is shown for a subset of rows, as once, few, many or a class of expanded clone.

J gene,D gene,V gene,clone size,CDR3 protein,CDR3 DNA
TRBJ1-6,-,TRBV7-6,-,CASSLEVQTKNSPLHF,TGTGCCAGCAGCTTAGAAGTCCAAACCAAAAATTCACCCCTCCACTTT
TRBJ2-3,TRBD2,TRBV5-4,-,CASSWTSGGLSTDTQYF,TGTGCCAGCAGCTGGACTAGCGGGGGCCTAAGCACAGATACGCAGTATTTT
TRBJ1-2,-,TRBV12-5,once,CASGPDRIYGYTF,TGTGCTAGTGGCCCAGACAGGATTTATGGCTACACCTTC
TRBJ2-1,TRBD2,TRBV6-1,few,CASSEQGLAGSEQFF,TGTGCCAGCAGTGAACAGGGACTAGCGGGGTCTGAGCAGTTCTTC
TRBJ2-7,-,TRBV19,-,CASSYAIRDNEQYF,TGTGCCAGTAGCTACGCCATCAGGGATAACGAGCAGTACTTC
TRBJ1-5,TRBD1,TRBV6-6,-,CASTLGQYNQPQHF,TGTGCCAGCACTTTGGGACAGTACAATCAGCCCCAGCATTTT
TRBJ2-1,-,TRBV6-2/TRBV6-3,-,CASKGGASNEQFF,TGTGCCAGCAAAGGGGGGGCTTCCAATGAGCAGTTCTTC
TRBJ1-5,-,TRBV28,-,CASSYPGADQPQHF,TGTGCCAGCAGTTACCCAGGGGCTGATCAGCCCCAGCATTTT
TRBJ2-1,-,TRBV12-3/TRBV12-4,few,CASSYGRAAHNEQFF,TGTGCCAGCAGTTACGGGAGAGCCGCCCACAATGAGCAGTTCTTC
TRBJ1-2,-,TRBV7-8,many,CASSLSWGTAYGYTF,TGTGCCAGCAGCTTATCTTGGGGGACCGCCTATGGCTACACCTTC
TRBJ2-4,-,TRBV10-3,many,CAISESGGVRFIQYF,TGTGCCATCAGTGAGTCTGGAGGGGTCCGTTTCATTCAGTACTTC
TRBJ2-3,-,TRBV6-5,-,CASSYEVTSSTDTQYF,TGTGCCAGCAGTTACGAGGTAACGTCTAGCACAGATACGCAGTATTTT